The rows below give T cell receptor beta chains drawn from one sample of a study of blood T cell repertoires in COVID-19. This table comes from immunoSEQ multiplex PCR, and its TCRdb copy is limited to in-frame clones, with some not included. This table has 200,000 to 300,000 clones, approximately 84% appearing once. Sequencing was carried out using peripheral blood. The receptors originated from a woman older than 75 with acute or convalescent COVID-19. Both conserved end residues are trimmed from each CDR3.

v_gene,j_gene,len,CDR3aa
TRBV19,TRBJ1-5,16,ASSIFMRGTGSVQTQH
TRBV6-4,TRBJ1-1,12,ASSVGHTNTEAF
TRBV7-9,TRBJ2-5,12,ASSPPGGAETQY
TRBV6-5,TRBJ2-7,11,ALQQGSSYEQY
TRBV11-3,TRBJ2-2,14,ASSPRDRGTTGELF
TRBV12-5,TRBJ2-2,15,ASGAGVGPPNTGELF
TRBV27,TRBJ2-5,14,ASSPRDRGDQETQY
TRBV7-2,TRBJ2-2,14,ASSPSRPSGTGELF
TRBV12-3/TRBV12-4,TRBJ1-4,9,ASSRNEKLF
TRBV19,TRBJ2-7,13,ASSDSGTLSYEQY
TRBV19,TRBJ1-1,14,ASTREGGHLNTEAF
TRBV30,TRBJ2-2,13,ALEQGAQGTGELF
TRBV6-1,TRBJ1-5,15,ASSEAWSHANNQPQH
TRBV29-1,TRBJ1-1,9,SVRRRSEAF
TRBV5-1,TRBJ2-1,11,ASRSPQDTEQF
TRBV6-5,TRBJ2-1,11,ASSDVPGNEQF
TRBV19,TRBJ1-2,13,ASSSPGQGNYGYT
TRBV27,TRBJ2-3,15,ASSHGQGVVGTDTQY
TRBV6-5,TRBJ1-2,12,ASRLAGDIYGYT
TRBV27,TRBJ2-1,11,ASSLTPGNEQF
TRBV10-3,TRBJ2-3,11,AISESSGDTQY
TRBV30,TRBJ1-5,11,AWSGLSSGPQH
TRBV27,TRBJ1-5,11,ASSLGRNQPQH
TRBV7-9,TRBJ2-7,13,ASSSQGVGAYEQY
TRBV3-1/TRBV3-2,TRBJ1-6,11,ASSQVANSPLH
TRBV5-1,TRBJ2-5,10,ASSPNWETQY
TRBV19,TRBJ1-2,11,ASSNTGFHGYT
TRBV2,TRBJ2-1,14,ASSEVGGQRYNEQF
TRBV7-9,TRBJ2-5,13,ASSYTVGGRETQY
TRBV6-5,TRBJ2-1,12,ASSLFPVANEQF
TRBV3-1/TRBV3-2,TRBJ1-1,12,ASSQAQDNTEAF
TRBV27,TRBJ1-5,13,ASSTKGGINQPQH
TRBV9,TRBJ1-6,13,ASSPRDISHSPLH
TRBV27,TRBJ1-6,12,ASSTGTGYSPLH
TRBV27,TRBJ2-2,13,ASSLGTGGTGELF
TRBV12-3/TRBV12-4,TRBJ1-5,11,ASTTGGRQPQH
TRBV25-1,TRBJ1-2,10,ASSLNGYGYT
TRBV11-2,TRBJ1-5,11,ASSLGANQPQH
TRBV3-1/TRBV3-2,TRBJ1-1,11,ASSQTSDTEAF
TRBV5-5,TRBJ1-5,13,ASSLDGGGNQPQH
TRBV5-1,TRBJ2-7,13,ASSGGATGSYEQY
TRBV5-1,TRBJ1-2,11,ASSLHLNYGYT
TRBV28,TRBJ1-5,14,ASSTDRGSSNQPQH
TRBV6-5,TRBJ2-5,12,ASTYRGQGTTQY
TRBV19,TRBJ1-2,11,ASSLGQNYGYT
TRBV12-3/TRBV12-4,TRBJ2-1,11,ASSFPTDSEQF
TRBV6-1,TRBJ2-5,12,ASSEGQHQETQY
TRBV4-2,TRBJ2-5,15,ASSQGASGRAPETQY
TRBV30,TRBJ1-4,12,AWSYRQTNEKLF
TRBV19,TRBJ2-2,13,ASSMGHVGTGELF
TRBV3-1/TRBV3-2,TRBJ1-5,12,ASSQGGVGNPQH
TRBV12-3/TRBV12-4,TRBJ1-1,11,ASTPYERAEAF
TRBV5-1,TRBJ1-1,11,ASSDSMNTEAF
TRBV6-5,TRBJ1-3,11,ATELYSGNTIY
TRBV6-5,TRBJ2-5,13,ASMKWTGGGETQY
TRBV2,TRBJ2-7,12,ASRTGQGASEQY